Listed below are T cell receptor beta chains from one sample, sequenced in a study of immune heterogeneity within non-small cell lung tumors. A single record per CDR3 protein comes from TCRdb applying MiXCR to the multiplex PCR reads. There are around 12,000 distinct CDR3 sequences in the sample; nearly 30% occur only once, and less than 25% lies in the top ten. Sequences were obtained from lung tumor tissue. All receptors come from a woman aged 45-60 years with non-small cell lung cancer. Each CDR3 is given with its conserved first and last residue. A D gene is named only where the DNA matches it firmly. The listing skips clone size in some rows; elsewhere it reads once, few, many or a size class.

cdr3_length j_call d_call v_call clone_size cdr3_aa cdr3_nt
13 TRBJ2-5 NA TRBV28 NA CASSASVSGTQYF TGTGCCAGCAGTGCTAGCGTCTCCGGGACCCAGTACTTC
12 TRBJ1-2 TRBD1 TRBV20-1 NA CSASGQNYGYTF TGCAGTGCATCGGGACAGAACTATGGCTACACCTTC
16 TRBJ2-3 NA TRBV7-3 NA CASSPSGSTTSDTQYF TGTGCCAGCAGCCCATCAGGTAGTACTACCTCAGATACGCAGTATTTT
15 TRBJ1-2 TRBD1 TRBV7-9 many CASSITGGAYYGYTF TGTGCCAGCAGCATCACAGGGGGCGCATACTATGGCTACACCTTC
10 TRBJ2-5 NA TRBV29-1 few CSVESGLQYF TGCAGCGTTGAATCGGGTCTCCAGTACTTC
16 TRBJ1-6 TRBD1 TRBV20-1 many CSARGQGAHLDSPLHF TGCAGTGCTAGAGGACAGGGGGCGCACTTAGATTCACCCCTCCACTTT
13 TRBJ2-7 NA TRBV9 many CASSAGLEGEQYF TGTGCCAGCAGCGCCGGTTTGGAGGGAGAGCAGTACTTC
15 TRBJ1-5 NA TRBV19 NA CASSMDERGWQPQHF TGTGCCAGTAGTATGGACGAACGTGGGTGGCAGCCCCAGCATTTT
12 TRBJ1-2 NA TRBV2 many CAMPTRPYGYTF TGTGCCATGCCAACCCGCCCATATGGCTACACCTTC
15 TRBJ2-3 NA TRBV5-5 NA CASSLNTPSTDTQYF TGTGCCAGCAGCTTGAACACCCCTAGCACAGATACGCAGTATTTT
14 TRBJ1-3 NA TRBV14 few CATRGVGSGNTIYF TGTGCCACCAGAGGGGTCGGCTCTGGAAACACCATATATTTT
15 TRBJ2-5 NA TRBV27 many CASSPTPDTAETQYF TGTGCCAGCAGTCCGACCCCAGACACCGCGGAGACCCAGTACTTC
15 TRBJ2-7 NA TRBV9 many CASSAGGDGSYEQYF TGTGCCAGCAGCGCAGGAGGGGACGGCTCCTACGAGCAGTACTTC
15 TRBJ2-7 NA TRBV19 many CASSIRYDGSYEQYF TGTGCCAGTAGTATAAGGTACGACGGCTCCTACGAGCAGTACTTC
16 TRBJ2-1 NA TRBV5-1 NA CASSLEQTTRSNEQFF TGCGCCAGCAGCTTGGAACAAACGACTAGGTCCAATGAGCAGTTCTTC
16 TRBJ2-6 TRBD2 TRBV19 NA CASSWGGARGANLLTF TGTGCCAGTAGTTGGGGAGGGGCTCGTGGGGCCAACCTCCTGACTTTC
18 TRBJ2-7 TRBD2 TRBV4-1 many CASSPGVQRGARGSEQYF TGCGCCAGCAGTCCCGGAGTCCAGCGGGGCGCCCGAGGAAGCGAGCAGTACTTC
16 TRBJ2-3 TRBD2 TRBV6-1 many CASSWTSGGAGDTQYF TGTGCCAGCAGCTGGACTAGCGGGGGGGCCGGGGATACGCAGTATTTT